The source of this T cell receptor beta chain is a study of blood T cell repertoires in COVID-19. TCRdb's table, derived via immunoSEQ multiplex PCR, lists solely in-frame clones and lacks some. The sample yields approximately 240,000 clones, around four fifths seen once. The CDR3 extends over 15 amino acids. The V and J ends lost 3 bases and 8 bases respectively, with 14 bases between them. From germline, CDR1 is LNHDA and CDR2 SQIVND (reference sequence). The source of this sequence is a woman aged 55 to 70 with active or convalescent COVID-19. The specimen was peripheral blood. This rearrangement joins TRBV19 to TRBJ1-6; D not certain. The CDR3 bases are TGTGCCAGTAGTATGGAGGGCGTTAGGGATTCACCCCTCCACTTT. Protein sequence: CASSMEGVRDSPLHF.